This T cell receptor (beta chain) was found in a study of CD4 T cells in relation to SARS-CoV-2 and coronaviruses. This CDR3 is 14 amino acids long. The junction had 7 bases not matched to a gene; V was cut back by 7 bases and J by 3 bases. Germline CDR1 is SGDLS and CDR2 is YYNGEE. CD4+ T cells from unexposed donors were obtained before the COVID-19 pandemic (2011-2018). Naive and memory CD4+ T cells were separated from cryopreserved PBMCs. Uncultured naive and memory CD4+ T cells supplied DNA for deep TCR-beta sequencing. This table comes from immunoSEQ multiplex PCR, and its TCRdb copy is limited to in-frame clones, with some not included. Here the sample spans tens of thousands of clones, 86% being singletons.

This receptor was taken from a human donor in good health. Sequenced: memory CD4+ T cells from PBMCs. The chain links TRBV9 to TRBJ2-1; TRBD2 aligns across 7 bases. The CDR3 DNA follows: TGTGCCAGCCTTAGTAGGGAGGGCTACAATGAGCAGTTCTTC. It specifies CASLSREGYNEQFF.